This T cell receptor (beta chain) is drawn from a study of cytomegalovirus exposure and HLA in healthy donors. Germline assignment: CDR1 SGHTA and CDR2 FQGTGA. The V and J ends lost 1 base and 2 bases, in that order; junction bases with no gene match: 2. The CDR3 length is 16 residues. Points from the study as a whole: In a later analysis, V- and J-gene trimming of beta chains associated with a DCLRE1C missense variant, replicated independently.

The table lists this clone with a count of one. Its antigen is not identified. PCR involved 60 Vbeta and 13 Jbeta primers. Assay: immunoSEQ multiplex PCR; the TCRdb copy retains only in-frame clones and omits some. The sample shows around 58,000 clones, 60% to 80% of them seen only once. What was sequenced was PBMCs. J is TRBJ2-3 and V is TRBV7-3, with TRBD2 matching over 11 bases. This clonotype originated in a female donor in good health and CMV-seronegative. Here the CDR3 DNA reads TGTGCCAGCAGCTTAATAGCGGGAGGGCCCACAGATACGCAGTATTTT. Its protein product is CASSLIAGGPTDTQYF.